This T cell receptor (beta chain) was obtained from a study of control samples from healthy donors and cancer patients (dated by TCRdb to the early 2020s). The library was generated by the immunoSEQ multiplex PCR assay. The clones in this table, taken by TCRdb from immuneACCESS, are in-frame only. Not every clone is retained; where verified, under half of the shortfall comes from an unresolved V gene, and the cause of the rest is unknown. This sample lists about 160,000 clones; 96% were detected once. The ten largest clones capture under 1.2% of the sample. The germline V gene encodes CDR1 MNHEY and CDR2 SVGAGI. Spanning cysteine to phenylalanine, the CDR3 consists of 14 amino acids. Of the read, only the CDR3 DNA is kept; its 42 bases are in frame from base 1. Deletion took 5 bases off V and 0 bases off J, with a span of 11 bases between the germline ends. In regard to this clone: Its target antigen remains unknown. No per-base quality is available; no much larger clone lies one base away.

The material sequenced was blood. This sequence was found in a woman younger than 45 in good health. The chain couples TRBV6-5 to TRBJ2-7, with the D assignment possibly TRBD1 or TRBD2, given 5 matching bases for each. The DNA is TGTGCCAGCAGTACCGGGACGGGCTCCTACGAGCAGTACTTC. It specifies CASSTGTGSYEQYF.